This T cell receptor (beta chain) was recorded in a study of cytomegalovirus exposure and HLA in healthy donors. This clone was seen just once. No antigen is known for it. Whole-study results and caveats: Common viral pathogens seemed, in a later analysis, to connect with several of the most significant clusters. A missense variant in DCLRE1C was later tied to TCR beta V- and J-gene trimming. Many donors shared some public TCRs, even though most TCR sequences were rare. The authors reported that TCR beta sequences could predict HLA-A and HLA-B alleles. These predictions were accurate for most subjects in the first cohort.

CDR3 length equals 13 residues. Trimming pared 1 base from V and 5 bases from J, leaving 8 bases between. CDR1 is SGHNT and CDR2 is YENEEA in the germline V gene. Use of 60 Vbeta and 13 Jbeta primers characterized the PCR. Using immunoSEQ multiplex PCR, the repertoire was profiled, and TCRdb retains in-frame clones only, with some absent. The data contain about 160,000 clones, roughly four fifths of them singletons. The chain links TRBV11-3 to TRBJ2-5; the D is unclear. The receptor was isolated from a man aged 50 or older in good health and CMV-seropositive. The sample consisted of PBMCs. The CDR3 loop is CASSLGVGETQYF. The CDR3 DNA sequence: TGTGCCAGCAGCTTAGGCGTCGGGGAGACCCAGTACTTC.